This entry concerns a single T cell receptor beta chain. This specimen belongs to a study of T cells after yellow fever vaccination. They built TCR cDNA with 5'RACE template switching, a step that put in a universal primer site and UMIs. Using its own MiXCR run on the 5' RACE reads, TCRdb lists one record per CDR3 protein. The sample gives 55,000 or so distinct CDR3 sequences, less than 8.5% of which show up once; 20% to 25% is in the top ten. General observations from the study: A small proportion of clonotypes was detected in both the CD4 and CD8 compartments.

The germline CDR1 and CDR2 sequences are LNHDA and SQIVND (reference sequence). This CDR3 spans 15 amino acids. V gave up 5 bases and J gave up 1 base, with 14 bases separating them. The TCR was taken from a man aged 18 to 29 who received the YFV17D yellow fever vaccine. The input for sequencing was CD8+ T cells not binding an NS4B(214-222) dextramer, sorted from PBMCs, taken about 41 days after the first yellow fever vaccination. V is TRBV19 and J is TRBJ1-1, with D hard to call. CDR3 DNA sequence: TGTGCCAGTAGTTGGCGGATCGGAACGAACACTGAAGCTTTCTTT. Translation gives CASSWRIGTNTEAFF. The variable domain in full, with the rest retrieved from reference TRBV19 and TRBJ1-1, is DGGITQSPKYLFRKEGQNVTLSCEQNLNHDAMYWYRQDPGQGLRLIYYSQIVNDFQKGDIAEGYSVSREKKESFPLTVTSAQKNPTAFYLCASSWRIGTNTEAFFGQGTRLTVV.